The clone carrying this TCR beta chain showed up just once. The entry originates in a study of blood T cell repertoires in COVID-19. About the research overall: COVID-19 samples, acute and convalescent, were from the United States, Italy and Spain. Sources were T cells, B-cell-depleted T cells, or PBMCs; the material itself was cDNA or gDNA.

Profiling relied on immunoSEQ multiplex PCR, and the TCRdb table lists in-frame clones only, not all of them. Altogether 200,000 to 250,000 clones are present, 80% being singletons, with the ten largest covering around 5.4%. Germline V CDR1 and CDR2: MNHNS, SASEGT. V shed 0 bases, J shed 10 bases, and the junction held 3 bases outside the gene matches. The CDR3 sequence is 13 residues long. The rearrangement uses TRBV6-1 and TRBJ2-1; 7 nucleotides line up with TRBD2. The receptor comes from a human donor in a cohort sampled during active COVID-19. The specimen was peripheral blood. The CDR3 nucleotides read TGTGCCAGCAGTGAAGCACGAGCGGGGGAGCAGTTCTTC. Residues: CASSEARAGEQFF.